This TCR beta chain was recovered during a study of technical replicates of blood from a handful of donors. This CDR3 has 14 residues. V lost 3 bases and J lost 5, with 13 bases in between. CDR1 is MGHDK, CDR2 SYGVNS, per germline. Clones were read by immunoSEQ multiplex PCR, and TCRdb kept only the in-frame ones, dropping some. The sample holds about 95,000 clones, roughly 95% seen once. V usage is TRBV25-1 and J usage is TRBJ1-1; D ambiguous. This clonotype originated in a human donor in good health. Sample: T cells isolated from PBMCs. The CDR3 region is CASSDIVGQTEAFF. The DNA of the CDR3 is TGTGCCAGCAGTGATATCGTTGGGCAAACTGAAGCTTTCTTT.